The 16 T cell receptor beta chains presented below share a single source sample, sequenced in a study of shared clonotypes between healthy human individuals. The method was immunoSEQ multiplex PCR; TCRdb's version includes in-frame clones alone and lacks a portion of them. The sample shows a few million clones, 90% to 95% of them seen only once. Input material: naive CD4+ T cells sorted from blood. Subset given: CD45RA+ positively selected. All receptors derive from a man aged 18 to 29 in good health.

The gene calls are TRBV2 and TRBJ2-7, with D maybe TRBD2 (5 bases). From germline, CDR1 is SNHLY and CDR2 FYNNEI. This CDR3 spans 16 amino acids. The V end lost 4 bases, the J end lost 7 bases, and 23 bases lay between the germline ends. The CDR3, as DNA: TGTGCCAGCAGTGTAAGTTTTAGAGGGCCGTCTGGAGAGCAGTACTTC. Translating gives CASSVSFRGPSGEQYF.

This chain uses TRBV11-2 with TRBJ2-3; 7 positions match TRBD2. There are 16 residues in the CDR3. V shed 1 base and J 6 bases; nucleotides not matched to a gene: 10. CDR1 is SGHAT, CDR2 FQNNGV, per germline. This chain's CDR3 is CASSLGLAGVRDTQYF. In DNA, the CDR3 is TGTGCCAGCAGCTTAGGGCTGGCGGGGGTTCGGGATACGCAGTATTTT.

This chain links TRBV27 with TRBJ1-1; D is uncertain. This CDR3 region has 17 residues. Trimming took 0 bases from V and 3 from J, leaving 17 bases between them. Germline CDR1 is MNHEY and CDR2 is SMNVEV (reference sequence). The CDR3 is CASSLSGRAERDTEAFF. Here the CDR3 DNA reads TGTGCCAGCAGTTTATCGGGAAGGGCAGAGCGAGACACTGAAGCTTTCTTT.

The V call is TRBV7-9, the J call TRBJ1-1, with TRBD1 identical over 10 bases. The CDR3 loop spans 14 amino acids. Trimming took 3 bases from V and 7 from J; bases not matched to a gene: 5. Germline CDR1 and CDR2: SEHNR and FQNEAQ (reference sequence). The CDR3: CASSLGGQGFEAFF. The CDR3 nucleotides read TGTGCCAGCAGCTTGGGGGGACAGGGGTTTGAAGCTTTCTTT. The full variable domain, its missing parts supplied by reference TRBV7-9 and TRBJ1-1, is DTGVSQNPRHKITKRGQNVTFRCDPISEHNRLYWYRQTLGQGPEFLTYFQNEAQLEKSRLLSDRFSAERPKGSFSTLEIQRTEQGDSAMYLCASSLGGQGFEAFFGQGTRLTVV.

The chain is built from TRBV5-6 and TRBJ2-7, with D possibly TRBD1 on 6 matching bases. Trimming pared 0 bases from V and 2 bases from J, leaving 21 bases between. Per germline, CDR1 SGHDT and CDR2 YYEEEE. The CDR3 sequence is 18 residues long. The CDR3 DNA follows: TGTGCCAGCAGCTTGGCCCACCAAGGGGGAAGGGCTCCCTACGAGCAGTACTTC. This gives the protein CASSLAHQGGRAPYEQYF.

The CDR3 spells CASSRRVTDNTGELFF. CDR3 coding DNA: TGTGCCAGCAGCCGCAGAGTTACAGACAACACCGGGGAGCTGTTTTTT. This rearrangement joins TRBV7-9 to TRBJ2-2; no clear D gene. V was clipped by 5 bases and J by 2 bases, with 15 bases between them. CDR3 length: 16 amino acids. Per germline, CDR1 SEHNR and CDR2 FQNEAQ (reference sequence).

The chain carries TRBV10-3 and TRBJ2-7; the match to TRBD1 covers 9 bases. Unmatched junction bases numbered 6, after V lost 2 bases and J lost 7 bases. Germline-derived CDR1 and CDR2 are ENHRY and SYGVKD. There are 14 residues in the CDR3. DNA for the CDR3: TGTGCCATCAGTGAGGGACAGGGGATGAGGGAGCAGTACTTC. As protein: CAISEGQGMREQYF.

This clone turned up a few times. This chain uses TRBV6-1 with TRBJ1-1; D perhaps matches TRBD1 (6 bases). V was trimmed by 4 bases and J by 1 base, leaving 10 bases between them. Looked up from germline, CDR1 is MNHNS and CDR2 is SASEGT. The CDR3 is 14 residues long. Here the CDR3 reads CASSGRGANTEAFF. CDR3 DNA: TGTGCCAGCAGTGGCCGGGGGGCGAACACTGAAGCTTTCTTT.

V usage is TRBV27 and J usage is TRBJ1-6; a weak D match, TRBD1 (6 bases). The CDR3 runs to 14 residues. Per the germline V gene, CDR1 is MNHEY and CDR2 is SMNVEV (reference sequence). V was pared by 2 bases and J by 7 bases, with 9 bases between. CDR3 protein: CASSLTGKNSPLHF. CDR3 bases: TGTGCCAGCAGTTTAACAGGGAAAAATTCACCCCTCCACTTT.

A word on this clone: Other DNA sequences in the same sample also yield this CDR3. The chain uses TRBV5-1 and TRBJ1-1; 7 bases agree with TRBD1. Germline V gives CDR1 SGHRS, CDR2 YFSETQ. The CDR3 has 15 residues. V trimming: 1 base; J trimming: 1 base; junction bases outside the gene matches: 4. CDR3 in DNA: TGCGCCAGCAGCTTGCGGACAGGAGCGAACACTGAAGCTTTCTTT. It yields the protein CASSLRTGANTEAFF. Complete variable domain (other parts from reference TRBV5-1 and TRBJ1-1): KAGVTQTPRYLIKTRGQQVTLSCSPISGHRSVSWYQQTPGQGLQFLFEYFSETQRNKGNFPGRFSGRQFSNSRSEMNVSTLELGDSALYLCASSLRTGANTEAFFGQGTRLTVV.

The genes are TRBV5-1 and TRBJ1-1, with 8 positions matching TRBD1. The CDR3 runs 16 residues. The ends lost 2 bases at V and 0 bases at J; junction bases unmatched: 6. The germline CDR1 and CDR2 sequences are SGHRS and YFSETQ. The CDR3 protein is CASSFSGGPMNTEAFF. DNA of the CDR3: TGCGCCAGCAGCTTTTCAGGGGGCCCCATGAACACTGAAGCTTTCTTT.

V gene TRBV30 combines with J gene TRBJ2-3, with 7 bases identical to TRBD2. Germline trimming cut 0 bases from V and 0 bases from J; bases unmatched to any gene: 12. Germline CDR1 is GTSNPN and CDR2 is SVGIG (reference sequence). This CDR3 has 18 residues. CDR3 amino acids: CAWSVPFPSGGSTDTQYF. For the CDR3, the DNA is TGTGCCTGGAGTGTACCCTTTCCTAGCGGAGGGAGCACAGATACGCAGTATTTT.

V is TRBV11-2 and J is TRBJ2-3; D is uncertain. This CDR3 is built from 13 residues. The V and J ends lost 7 bases and 4 bases respectively, with 12 bases between them. Germline V gene data show CDR1 as SGHAT and CDR2 as FQNNGV. This CDR3 reads CASTASPADTQYF. Written as DNA, the CDR3 is TGTGCCAGCACCGCCTCCCCTGCAGATACGCAGTATTTT.

This clone was recorded only once. This specimen includes other DNA sequences encoding the same CDR3. The gene calls are TRBV15 and TRBJ2-7; perhaps TRBD2 as D (6 bases). Trimming took 0 bases from V and 3 from J, leaving 12 bases between them. The CDR3 totals 15 residues. CDR1 and CDR2 from the germline V gene are LNHNV and YYDKDF (reference sequence). For the CDR3, the DNA is TGTGCCACCAGCAGAGATCGCCAGGGAGGCTACGAGCAGTACTTC. It yields the protein CATSRDRQGGYEQYF. Based on the CDR3 plus reference TRBV15 and TRBJ2-7, the full variable domain is DAMVIQNPRYQVTQFGKPVTLSCSQTLNHNVMYWYQQKSSQAPKLLFHYYDKDFNNEADTPDNFQSRRPNTSFCFLDIRSPGLGDTAMYLCATSRDRQGGYEQYFGPGTRLTVT.

The chain has TRBV5-1 and TRBJ1-1; maybe TRBD1 (6 bases). Trimming left V 4 bases short and J 3 bases short, with 13 bases between. The CDR3 covers 14 residues. CDR1 is SGHRS and CDR2 is YFSETQ in the germline V gene. This CDR3 is CASSEQGRDTEAFF. The DNA for the CDR3 is TGCGCCAGCAGCGAACAGGGCAGGGACACTGAAGCTTTCTTT. The full variable domain, in which reference TRBV5-1 and TRBJ1-1 provide the parts outside the CDR3, is KAGVTQTPRYLIKTRGQQVTLSCSPISGHRSVSWYQQTPGQGLQFLFEYFSETQRNKGNFPGRFSGRQFSNSRSEMNVSTLELGDSALYLCASSEQGRDTEAFFGQGTRLTVV.

The chain has TRBV11-2 and TRBJ1-1, with 12 bases identical to TRBD1. Germline-derived CDR1 and CDR2 are SGHAT and FQNNGV. The junction had 9 bases not matched to a gene; V was cut back by 5 bases and J by 5 bases. The CDR3 loop spans 16 amino acids. CDR3 coding DNA: TGTGCCAGCAGCCCGCGGGACAGGGGGCGAACGACTGAAGCTTTCTTT. This translates into CASSPRDRGRTTEAFF. Combining the CDR3 with reference TRBV11-2 and TRBJ1-1 gives the whole variable domain EAGVAQSPRYKIIEKRQSVAFWCNPISGHATLYWYQQILGQGPKLLIQFQNNGVVDDSQLPKDRFSAERLKGVDSTLKIQPAKLEDSAVYLCASSPRDRGRTTEAFFGQGTRLTVV.